These 28 T cell receptor beta chains share one sample of origin, sequenced in a study of shared clonotypes between healthy human individuals. Clones were read by immunoSEQ multiplex PCR, and TCRdb kept only the in-frame ones, dropping some. The table includes about 2 million clones, over 85% detected once. Sequenced: naive CD4+ T cells sorted from blood. Sample subset: CD45RA+ positively selected. The receptors were gathered from a man aged 18 to 30 in good health.

This clone was seen a single time. This rearrangement joins TRBV7-9 to TRBJ2-7, with 9 bases fitting TRBD2. V shed 0 bases, J shed 5 bases, and the junction held 2 bases outside the gene matches. There are 14 residues in the CDR3. Looked up from germline, CDR1 is SEHNR and CDR2 is FQNEAQ (reference sequence). The CDR3 is CASSLATSGNEQYF. The CDR3 DNA is TGTGCCAGCAGCTTAGCGACTAGCGGCAACGAGCAGTACTTC.

This chain connects TRBV20-1 to TRBJ1-4, with D hard to call. Germline assignment: CDR1 DFQATT and CDR2 SNEGSKA (reference sequence). Trimming took 3 bases from V and 7 from J, leaving 6 bases between them. This CDR3 comprises 11 residues. CDR3 protein: CSASASEKLFF. In DNA, the CDR3 is TGCAGTGCTAGTGCGAGTGAAAAACTGTTTTTT.

The V and J genes are TRBV9 and TRBJ1-5, with D perhaps matching TRBD1 (5 bases). The CDR3 spans 17 residues. Germline V CDR1 and CDR2: SGDLS, YYNGEE. V was clipped by 0 bases and J by 4 bases, with 17 bases between them. The CDR3 sequence: CASSVEGESDMNQPQHF. The CDR3 DNA reads as TGTGCCAGCAGCGTAGAAGGGGAGTCGGATATGAATCAGCCCCAGCATTTT.

The chain couples TRBV9 to TRBJ2-7, with 15 bases identical to TRBD2. The germline CDR1 and CDR2 sequences are SGDLS and YYNGEE. With 0 bases clipped from V and 4 bases from J, the junction kept 8 bases outside the gene matches. The CDR3 sequence is 18 residues long. The DNA of the CDR3 is TGTGCCAGCAGCGTAGGGACTAGCGGGAGGGCCGATTCTTACGAGCAGTACTTC. Residues: CASSVGTSGRADSYEQYF.

The chain links TRBV7-2 to TRBJ1-2; no reliable D call. The V gene lost 5 bases and the J gene lost 0 bases, with 10 bases spanning the gap. The CDR3 length is 14 residues. Germline CDR1 and CDR2: SGHTA and FQGNSA. The DNA for the CDR3 is TGTGCCAGCAGCCCACGGGCCCCTAACTATGGCTACACCTTC. It is translated as CASSPRAPNYGYTF.

V gene TRBV5-1 combines with J gene TRBJ2-3; the match to TRBD1 covers 9 bases. This CDR3 is built from 13 residues. CDR1 and CDR2 from the germline V gene are SGHRS and YFSETQ. The J segment lost 1 base and the V segment lost 9 bases, leaving 3 bases of the junction unmatched. The CDR3 sequence is CATRDRGTDTQYF. In DNA form, the CDR3 reads TGCGCCACCCGGGACAGGGGCACAGATACGCAGTATTTT.

The rearrangement uses TRBV5-1 and TRBJ2-7, with TRBD1 matching 8 bases. From germline, CDR1 is SGHRS and CDR2 YFSETQ. This CDR3 has 13 amino acids. Losses at the gene ends were 4 bases for V and 5 bases for J; bases not matched to a gene: 5. The DNA of the CDR3 is TGCGCCAGCAGCACCGGACAGGGCGACGAGCAGTACTTC. Protein product: CASSTGQGDEQYF.

V and J are TRBV25-1 and TRBJ1-6, with a tentative D call TRBD1 (5 bases). Germline V gene data show CDR1 as MGHDK and CDR2 as SYGVNS. CDR3 size: 16 residues. V was clipped by 1 base and J by 14 bases, with 21 bases between them. CDR3 sequence reads: CASSELGQGPLFSLHF. As DNA, the CDR3 is TGTGCCAGCAGTGAATTAGGTCAGGGTCCCCTATTTTCCCTCCACTTT.

The chain links TRBV5-3 to TRBJ1-1, with a weak D call TRBD1 (5 bases). TRBV5-3 is marked as an open reading frame, function uncertain. CDR3 length equals 19 residues. The germline V and J ends were trimmed by 0 bases and 3 bases, with 24 bases remaining between them. The CDR3 protein is CARSLGLADFAGRYTEAFF. The CDR3 DNA is TGTGCCAGAAGCTTGGGATTAGCGGATTTTGCAGGGAGGTACACTGAAGCTTTCTTT.

This chain joins TRBV6-5 and TRBJ1-3, with unresolved D. Germline assignment: CDR1 MNHEY and CDR2 SVGAGI. This CDR3 is 14 amino acids long. The germline V and J ends were trimmed by 6 bases and 0 bases, with 9 bases remaining between them. The CDR3 loop reads CASRKESSGNTIYF. DNA of the CDR3: TGTGCCAGCAGAAAAGAGAGCTCTGGAAACACCATATATTTT.

In the case of this clone: Other DNA sequences within the sample encode an identical CDR3. This chain joins TRBV2 and TRBJ1-5; a possible D gene is TRBD1 (6 bases). Germline V gene data show CDR1 as SNHLY and CDR2 as FYNNEI. Deletions cut 4 bases from V and 6 bases from J, with 10 bases between. The CDR3 totals 13 residues. CDR3 residues: CASSVQGGQPQHF. CDR3 in DNA: TGTGCCAGCAGTGTACAGGGAGGTCAGCCCCAGCATTTT. Looking up the rest from reference TRBV2 and TRBJ1-5 gives the full variable domain: EPEVTQTPSHQVTQMGQEVILRCVPISNHLYFYWYRQILGQKVEFLVSFYNNEISEKSEIFDDQFSVERPDGSNFTLKIRSTKLEDSAMYFCASSVQGGQPQHFGDGTRLSIL.

This chain links TRBV30 with TRBJ2-5, with TRBD2 identical over 12 bases. This CDR3 is built from 18 residues. V was pared by 5 bases and J by 5 bases, with 18 bases of the junction left unmatched. The germline V gene encodes CDR1 GTSNPN and CDR2 SVGIG (reference sequence). The CDR3 region is CAWDHRRTSGTFGETQYF. In DNA form, the CDR3 reads TGTGCCTGGGACCATCGGAGGACTAGCGGGACCTTCGGGGAGACCCAGTACTTC.

The genes are TRBV6-6 and TRBJ1-1, with 10 bases matching TRBD1. Trimming at V came to 6 bases and at J to 6 bases, leaving 10 bases not matched to a gene. Germline CDR1 MNHNY, CDR2 SVGAGI (reference sequence). This CDR3 is built from 15 residues. CDR3 DNA sequence: TGTGCCAGCAGCCCCAGGACAGGGGGAACCGCTGAAGCTTTCTTT. This gives the protein CASSPRTGGTAEAFF.

The gene calls are TRBV2 and TRBJ2-2; D remains ambiguous. V lost 6 bases to trimming and J lost 6 bases, with 8 bases between them. This CDR3 contains 12 residues. Germline V gene data show CDR1 as SNHLY and CDR2 as FYNNEI. The CDR3 loop is CASRGRAGELFF. CDR3 DNA: TGTGCCAGCAGGGGCCGCGCCGGGGAGCTGTTTTTT.

The V call is TRBV5-8, the J call TRBJ2-5; the D gene is possibly TRBD2 (5 bases). CDR1 SGHTS and CDR2 YDEGEE come from the germline V gene. CDR3 length: 17 residues. Trimming took 4 bases from V and 5 from J, leaving 24 bases between them. The chain's CDR3 is CASSTRASATGMETQYF. The CDR3 DNA reads TGTGCCAGCAGCACTCGGGCATCGGCGACGGGGATGGAGACCCAGTACTTC.

This sequence joins TRBV7-9 and TRBJ2-5; D perhaps matches TRBD1 (6 bases). The CDR3 extends over 15 amino acids. V was trimmed by 3 bases and J by 3 bases, leaving 14 bases between them. CDR1 and CDR2 from the germline V gene are SEHNR and FQNEAQ (reference sequence). The CDR3 coding sequence is TGTGCCAGCAGCTTCTCGAGGGGGAGAGAAGAGACCCAGTACTTC. This gives the protein CASSFSRGREETQYF.

Concerning this clone itself: The same CDR3 arises from other DNA sequences in this sample as well. The J gene is TRBJ2-7, the V gene TRBV5-4, with TRBD1 as a possible D gene (6 bases). The V and J ends lost 3 bases and 0 bases respectively, with 7 bases between them. The CDR3 has 13 amino acids. The germline V gene encodes CDR1 SGHNT and CDR2 YYREEE (reference sequence). The CDR3 region has the DNA TGTGCCAGCAGCTCGACAGGCTCCTACGAGCAGTACTTC. Translation gives CASSSTGSYEQYF.

On this clone itself: This could be a read error, since a much larger clone is one nucleotide away. The identical CDR3 is also encoded by other nucleotide sequences in the sample. The chain combines TRBV7-9 with TRBJ2-2; D call uncertain. V shed 1 base and J shed 5 bases, with 5 bases lying between them. Germline loops: CDR1 SEHNR, CDR2 FQNEAQ (reference sequence). The CDR3 length is 13 residues. CDR3 sequence (DNA): TGTGCCAGCAGCTTAGAGGGTACCGGGGAGCTGTTTTTT. Its protein is CASSLEGTGELFF. The full variable domain, its missing parts supplied by reference TRBV7-9 and TRBJ2-2, is DTGVSQNPRHKITKRGQNVTFRCDPISEHNRLYWYRQTLGQGPEFLTYFQNEAQLEKSRLLSDRFSAERPKGSFSTLEIQRTEQGDSAMYLCASSLEGTGELFFGEGSRLTVL.

The rearrangement uses TRBV5-4 and TRBJ2-2; D is unresolved. The CDR3 is 16 amino acids. V lost 0 bases, J lost 4 bases, and 13 bases lay in between. Germline V gives CDR1 SGHNT, CDR2 YYREEE (reference sequence). CDR3 loop: CASSLGATGGTGELFF. In nucleotides, the CDR3 is TGTGCCAGCAGCTTGGGGGCCACGGGCGGCACCGGGGAGCTGTTTTTT.

The chain has TRBV14 and TRBJ2-2, with 10 bases lining up with TRBD1. J gave up 6 bases and V 4 bases, and 17 bases lay outside the gene matches. Germline CDR1 and CDR2: SGHDN and FVKESK. This CDR3 spans 19 amino acids. The CDR3 nucleotides read TGTGCCAGCAGCCTCTGGGCGCCGGGACAGGGGTCGTTGGCCGGGGAGCTGTTTTTT. Protein product: CASSLWAPGQGSLAGELFF.

A remark on this clone: This sample includes further DNA sequences coding for the same CDR3. V gene TRBV28 combines with J gene TRBJ1-6; TRBD1 is a possible D gene (6 bases). V was shortened by 5 bases and J by 0 bases, with 11 bases between the two germline ends. CDR3 length: 16 residues. CDR1 MDHEN and CDR2 SYDVKM come from the germline V gene. In DNA, the CDR3 is TGTGCCAGCAGTCGGACAGAAAGCTCCTATAATTCACCCCTCCACTTT. Protein: CASSRTESSYNSPLHF.

The chain carries TRBV18 and TRBJ2-7; D gene unclear. V lost 2 bases and J 5 bases, leaving 13 bases between the germline ends. Germline V gene lookup returns CDR1 KGHSH and CDR2 LQKENI. CDR3 length: 14 amino acids. The CDR3 DNA reads as TGTGCCAGCTCACCAAGGAATAGGGCGGACGAGCAGTACTTC. As protein: CASSPRNRADEQYF.

The chain recombines TRBV11-3 with TRBJ1-3; 7 bases agree with TRBD1. The CDR3 extends over 13 amino acids. Germline V gene data show CDR1 as SGHNT and CDR2 as YENEEA. V trimming: 4 bases; J trimming: 9 bases; junction bases outside the gene matches: 6. The CDR3 DNA is TGTGCCAGCAGCTCAACGACAGGGAGCACCATATATTTT. Translated, it gives CASSSTTGSTIYF.

CDR3 nucleotides: TGCGCCAGCAGCTTGTTACCCCGCGCGGGTGGGTCCTCCTACGAGCAGTACTTC. Encoded protein: CASSLLPRAGGSSYEQYF. The chain carries TRBV5-1 and TRBJ2-7; weak D call: TRBD2 (5 bases). Trimming cost V 1 base and J 0 bases, with 20 bases left between them. There are 18 residues in the CDR3. From germline, CDR1 is SGHRS and CDR2 YFSETQ.

The rearrangement joins TRBV13 to TRBJ2-3; 11 nucleotides match TRBD2. The CDR3 is 12 amino acids. Trimming cost V 3 bases and J 10 bases; bases outside gene matches: 0. Looked up from germline, CDR1 is PRHDT and CDR2 is FYEKMQ (reference sequence). CDR3 in DNA: TGTGCCAGCAGCTTTAGCGGGGGGGCGCAGTATTTT. The encoded protein is CASSFSGGAQYF.

V is TRBV28 and J is TRBJ2-6; D is undetermined. Trimming left V 3 bases short and J 0 bases short, with 12 bases between. The CDR3 runs 17 residues. Germline CDR1 and CDR2: MDHEN and SYDVKM. The CDR3 loop reads CASSLRSKLSGANVLTF. The CDR3 DNA sequence: TGTGCCAGCAGTTTGAGGTCCAAACTCTCTGGGGCCAACGTCCTGACTTTC. The full variable domain, completed using reference TRBV28 and TRBJ2-6, is DVKVTQSSRYLVKRTGEKVFLECVQDMDHENMFWYRQDPGLGLRLIYFSYDVKMKEKGDIPEGYSVSREKKERFSLILESASTNQTSMYLCASSLRSKLSGANVLTFGAGSRLTVL.

This clone was picked up one time. The gene calls are TRBV2 and TRBJ1-5; D remains unclear. Trimming removed 6 bases from V and 2 bases from J, with 8 bases in between. The CDR3 length is 13 residues. CDR1 is SNHLY, CDR2 FYNNEI, per germline. The CDR3 sequence: CASRRVGNQPQHF. As DNA, the CDR3 is TGTGCCAGCAGGAGGGTGGGCAATCAGCCCCAGCATTTT.

The V gene is TRBV2, the J gene TRBJ2-6; D is undetermined. V shed 7 bases and J shed 4 bases, with 5 bases lying between them. The CDR3 loop spans 12 amino acids. In germline, CDR1 is SNHLY, CDR2 FYNNEI. The CDR3 spells CASNWGANVLTF. CDR3 DNA: TGTGCCAGCAACTGGGGGGCCAACGTCCTGACTTTC.